This T cell receptor (beta chain) stems from a study of T cells in Graves' hyperthyroidism and ophthalmopathy (dated by TCRdb to about 2019). Background for the entire study: TCR V-J signatures able to tell the groups apart were searched for in a discovery cohort of 90 to 100 patients, of whom more than 40 had Graves' ophthalmopathy and roughly 59 had stable Graves' hyperthyroidism. Prospective prediction of ophthalmopathy was tested in an independent validation cohort consisting of about 19 hyperthyroidism patients and 17 patients who later progressed to ophthalmopathy. The 95 to 100 discovery patients were randomly divided into training and test sets at a 7:3 ratio. In six Graves' hyperthyroidism patients, the study also compared T-cell repertoires from thyroid tissue with T-cell repertoires from blood. Following sampling, methimazole starting at 30 mg daily was given to hyperthyroidism patients, and high-dose intravenous methylprednisolone was given to ophthalmopathy patients. TCR Vbeta CDR3 sequencing of approximately 140 peripheral blood samples (over 40 ophthalmopathy, over 70 hyperthyroidism and around 17 progressor patients) is reported in the paper.

Stable Graves' hyperthyroidism was defined as the absence of progression to ophthalmopathy over 18 months of follow-up. The hyperthyroidism patients were between 18 and 65 years old and newly diagnosed, with a disease duration of less than 2 months. The study excluded patients with uncontrolled infections, other autoimmune diseases, pregnancy or lactation. Diagnoses relied on clinical symptoms, serum thyroxine and TRAb, thyroid ultrasound and orbital computed tomography. Total RNA was extracted with Trizol reagent, and quality was checked on an Agilent 2100 Bioanalyzer. Germline trimming: 9 bases from V, 9 bases from J; junction bases outside gene matches: 4. Counted from cysteine to phenylalanine, this CDR3 has 13 amino acids. Kept here is only the CDR3 DNA, which spans 39 bases and is read in frame from base 1. The germline V gene gives CDR1 as KGHDR and CDR2 as SFDVKD. This clonotype turned up a few times. The clone's antigen remains unknown. One base away there is no much larger clone; base qualities are not given.

TCR beta CDR3 regions were amplified from RNA transcripts. A first-round RT-PCR of the TCR CDR3 used the HTBI primer set with the Qiagen OneStep RT-PCR kit. Libraries were constructed in a second round of multiplex PCR, after which size selection and purification were carried out. The libraries were sequenced on an Illumina HiSeq2000 using paired-end 100 bp reads. As for the authors' bioinformatics: Raw data were processed with SOAPnuke, discarding reads with adapters, uncalled bases, mean Phred below 15, or no exact constant-primer or identifier match. High-quality paired reads were merged using COPE v1.2.5, and each unique nucleotide sequence was defined as a clonotype. MiTCR v1.1 was used to align the clonotypes against IMGT TRBV, TRBD and TRBJ reference segments. The analysis was restricted to V-J combinations with a frequency above 0.0001, which together covered roughly 99% of the repertoires. The TCS score was defined as F50 (clonal expansion) divided by E x V (chaos), with BLOSUM62-based TCRdist calculated between CDR3 peptides within each V-J. Welch's t-statistics and random forest reduced 500 to 650 V-J features to 13, which were used in a naive Bayes classifier (R e1071). The Morisita-Horn index was used to measure how similar the thyroid and blood repertoires were. The raw public reads went through TCRdb reprocessing: fastp at Q25, MiXCR clone calling, in-frame beta chains kept. Rows matching on CDR3 protein sequence are summarized as one entry with the most common DNA and genes. Clone size and V and J calls follow TCRdb, not the original study. The sample records fewer than 750,000 distinct CDR3 sequences, 46% of which are singletons. The ten largest clones capture around 8% of the sample.

What the research found in general, with its limitations: A model built on a 13 V-J signature distinguished ophthalmopathy from stable hyperthyroidism, reaching over 85% sensitivity and about 81% specificity in cross-validation and 80%/75% in testing. Most expanded thyroid clonotypes (frequency above 0.001) were also detected in blood, a finding suggesting that blood repertoires may reflect thyroid immune responses. Sample size was not statistically predetermined, and blinding of investigators to group allocation was not performed. In validation, progression to ophthalmopathy was predicted by the model with about 70% sensitivity and approximately 78% specificity, a median of approximately 7.1 months before onset.

The chain couples TRBV24-1 to TRBJ2-1; 13 bases in the middle match TRBD2. This clonotype was sampled from a woman between 18 and 30 years old with Graves' hyperthyroidism. The sample comprised peripheral blood or thyroid tissue (not recorded which). The DNA is as follows: TGTGCCACCCGGACTAGCGGGAGAACTGAGCAGTTCTTC. It translates to CATRTSGRTEQFF.